This paragraph reports one TCR beta chain. These data come from a study of blood T cell repertoires in COVID-19. Across the study: Both acute and convalescent COVID-19 samples were obtained from the United States, Italy and Spain.

Source study methods: Counts of nucleated cells, estimated from reference gene primer amplification, were obtained. Data came from immunoSEQ multiplex PCR; TCRdb stores just in-frame clones and leaves some out. That table furnishes V, J and clone size, whereas the DNA furnished D and trimming. This repertoire shows approximately 450,000 clones, about 89% found once; its top ten account for over 4%. The sequence was collected from a woman in her 30s with acute or convalescent COVID-19. The specimen was peripheral blood.

DNA for the CDR3: TGTGCCAGCAGCGGGACTAGCGGGGGAGGTCAGAGGGAGCTGTTTTTT. Its protein is CASSGTSGGGQRELFF. The chain combines TRBV9 with TRBJ2-2; 13 bases map to TRBD2. Per germline, CDR1 SGDLS and CDR2 YYNGEE. This CDR3 has 16 amino acids. Trimming took 3 bases from V and 9 from J; bases not matched to a gene: 8.